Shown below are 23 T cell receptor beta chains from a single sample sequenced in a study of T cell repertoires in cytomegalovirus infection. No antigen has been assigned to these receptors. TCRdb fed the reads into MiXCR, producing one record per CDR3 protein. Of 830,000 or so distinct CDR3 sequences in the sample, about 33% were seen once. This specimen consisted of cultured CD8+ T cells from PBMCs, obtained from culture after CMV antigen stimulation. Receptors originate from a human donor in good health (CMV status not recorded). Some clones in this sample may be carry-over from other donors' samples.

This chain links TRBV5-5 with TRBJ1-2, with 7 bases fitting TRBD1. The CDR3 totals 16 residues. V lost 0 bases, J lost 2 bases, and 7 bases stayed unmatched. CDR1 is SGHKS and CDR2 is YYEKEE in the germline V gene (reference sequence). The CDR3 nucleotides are TGTGCCAGCAGCTTGGCGGGGGGACAGTCGAACTATGGCTACACCTTC. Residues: CASSLAGGQSNYGYTF.

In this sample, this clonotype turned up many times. Here the CDR3 reads CASSLARVLRRYTGELFF. The CDR3, as DNA: TGTGCCAGCAGCTTAGCGAGGGTGCTGAGGAGATACACCGGGGAGCTGTTTTTT. This chain joins TRBV7-9 and TRBJ2-2; TRBD2 is a possible D gene (5 bases). Germline loops: CDR1 SEHNR, CDR2 FQNEAQ (reference sequence). CDR3 size: 18 residues. V lost 0 bases and J 3 bases, leaving 17 bases between the germline ends.

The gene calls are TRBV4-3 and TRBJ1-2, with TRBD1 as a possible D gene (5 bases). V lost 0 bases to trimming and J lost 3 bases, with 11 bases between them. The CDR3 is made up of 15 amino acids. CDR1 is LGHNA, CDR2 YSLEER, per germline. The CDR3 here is CASSQESRADYGYTF. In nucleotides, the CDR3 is TGCGCCAGCAGCCAAGAAAGCAGGGCTGACTATGGCTACACCTTC.

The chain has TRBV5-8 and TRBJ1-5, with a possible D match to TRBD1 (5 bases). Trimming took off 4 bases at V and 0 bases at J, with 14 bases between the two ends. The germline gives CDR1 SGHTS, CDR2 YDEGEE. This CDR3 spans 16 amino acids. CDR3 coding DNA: TGTGCCAGCAGCCGGCAGGGATTCAATAGCAATCAGCCCCAGCATTTT. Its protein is CASSRQGFNSNQPQHF.

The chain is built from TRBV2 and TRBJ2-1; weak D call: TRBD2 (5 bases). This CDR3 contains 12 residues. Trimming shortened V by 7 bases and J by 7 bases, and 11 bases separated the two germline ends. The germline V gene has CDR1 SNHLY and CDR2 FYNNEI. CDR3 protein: CASMAGKNEQFF. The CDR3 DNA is TGTGCCAGCATGGCCGGGAAGAATGAGCAGTTCTTC.

The CDR3 here is CASSEYFSGIHEQYF. As DNA, the CDR3 is TGTGCCAGCAGTGAATATTTTTCAGGGATCCACGAGCAGTACTTC. J is TRBJ2-7 and V is TRBV25-1; weak D call: TRBD1 (5 bases). Germline loops: CDR1 MGHDK, CDR2 SYGVNS. CDR3 length: 15 amino acids. V was shortened by 0 bases and J by 5 bases, with 14 bases between the two germline ends.

As DNA, the CDR3 is TGTGCCAGCATTCCGGGACAGAAGCTTTACAATGAGCAGTTCTTC. Its translation: CASIPGQKLYNEQFF. The chain uses TRBV6-1 and TRBJ2-1; TRBD1 matches 7 bases. J lost 4 bases, V lost 7 bases, and 10 bases had no gene match. CDR1 is MNHNS, CDR2 SASEGT, per germline. This CDR3 has 15 residues.

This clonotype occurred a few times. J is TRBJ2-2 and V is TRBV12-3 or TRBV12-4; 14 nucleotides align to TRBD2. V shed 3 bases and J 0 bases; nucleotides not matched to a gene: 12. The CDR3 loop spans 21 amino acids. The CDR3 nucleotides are TGTGCCAGCAGTTTTTCGTTGGGGGGACTAGCGGGGGCCACGAACACCGGGGAGCTGTTTTTT. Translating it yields CASSFSLGGLAGATNTGELFF.

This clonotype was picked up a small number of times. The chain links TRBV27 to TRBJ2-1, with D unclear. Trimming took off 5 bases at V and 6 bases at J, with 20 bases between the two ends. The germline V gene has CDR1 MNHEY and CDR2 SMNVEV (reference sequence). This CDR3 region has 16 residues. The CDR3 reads CASSHWAERVFNEQFF. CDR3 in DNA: TGTGCCAGCAGTCATTGGGCGGAAAGGGTCTTCAATGAGCAGTTCTTC.

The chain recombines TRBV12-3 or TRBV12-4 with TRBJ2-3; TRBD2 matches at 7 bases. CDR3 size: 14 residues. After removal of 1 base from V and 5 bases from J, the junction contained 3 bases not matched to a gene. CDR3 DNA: TGTGCCAGCAGTTTAGACGGGGGGAGAGATACGCAGTATTTT. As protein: CASSLDGGRDTQYF.

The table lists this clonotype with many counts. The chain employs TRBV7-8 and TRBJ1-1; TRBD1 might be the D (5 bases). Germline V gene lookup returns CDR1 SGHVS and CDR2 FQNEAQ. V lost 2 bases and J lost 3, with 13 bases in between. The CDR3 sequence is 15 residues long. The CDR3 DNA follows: TGTGCCAGCAGCTTAAGCGGGGCTTGGGACACTGAAGCTTTCTTT. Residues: CASSLSGAWDTEAFF.

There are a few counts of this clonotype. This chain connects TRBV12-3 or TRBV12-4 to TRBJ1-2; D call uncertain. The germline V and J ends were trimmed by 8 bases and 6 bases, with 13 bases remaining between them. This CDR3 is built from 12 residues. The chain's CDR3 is CASPRGLDGYTF. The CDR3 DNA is TGTGCCAGCCCGCGAGGATTAGATGGCTACACCTTC.

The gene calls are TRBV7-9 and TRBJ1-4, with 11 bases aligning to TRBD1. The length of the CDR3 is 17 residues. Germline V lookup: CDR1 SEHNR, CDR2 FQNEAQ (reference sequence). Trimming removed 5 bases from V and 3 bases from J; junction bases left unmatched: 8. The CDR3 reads CASSRIGQGASNEKLFF. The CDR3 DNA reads TGTGCCAGCAGCCGAATAGGACAGGGGGCTTCTAATGAAAAACTGTTTTTT.

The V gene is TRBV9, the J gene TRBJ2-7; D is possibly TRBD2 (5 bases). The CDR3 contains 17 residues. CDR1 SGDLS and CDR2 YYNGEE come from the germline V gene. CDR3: CASSAPSPPRSSYEQYV. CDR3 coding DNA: TGTGCCAGTAGCGCACCCTCCCCCCCCAGAAGCTCCTACGAGCAGTACGTC.

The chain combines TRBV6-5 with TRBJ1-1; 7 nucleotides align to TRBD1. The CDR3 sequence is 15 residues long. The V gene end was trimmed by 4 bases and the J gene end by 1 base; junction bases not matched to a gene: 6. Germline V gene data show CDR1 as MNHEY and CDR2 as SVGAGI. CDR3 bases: TGTGCCAGCAGTTCCTCTGGACAGGCGAACACTGAAGCTTTCTTT. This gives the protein CASSSSGQANTEAFF.

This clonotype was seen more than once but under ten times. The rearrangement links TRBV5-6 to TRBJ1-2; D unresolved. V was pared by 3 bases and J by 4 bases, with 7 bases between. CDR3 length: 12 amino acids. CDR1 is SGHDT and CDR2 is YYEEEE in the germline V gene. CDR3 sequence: CASSSWAYGYTF. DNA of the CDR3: TGTGCCAGCAGCTCATGGGCCTATGGCTACACCTTC.

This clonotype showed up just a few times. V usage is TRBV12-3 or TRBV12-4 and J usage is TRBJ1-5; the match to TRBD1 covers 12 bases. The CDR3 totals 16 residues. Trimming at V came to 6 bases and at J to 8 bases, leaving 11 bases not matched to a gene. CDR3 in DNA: TGTGCCAGCAGCCGTGGGACAGGGGGCGGCTCGGAGCCCCAGCATTTT. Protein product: CASSRGTGGGSEPQHF.

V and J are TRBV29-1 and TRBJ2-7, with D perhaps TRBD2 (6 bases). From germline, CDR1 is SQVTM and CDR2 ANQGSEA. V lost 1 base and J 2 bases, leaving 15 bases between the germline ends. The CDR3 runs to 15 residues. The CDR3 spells CSVEGGWWGAYEQYF. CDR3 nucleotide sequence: TGCAGCGTTGAAGGGGGCTGGTGGGGGGCCTACGAGCAGTACTTC.

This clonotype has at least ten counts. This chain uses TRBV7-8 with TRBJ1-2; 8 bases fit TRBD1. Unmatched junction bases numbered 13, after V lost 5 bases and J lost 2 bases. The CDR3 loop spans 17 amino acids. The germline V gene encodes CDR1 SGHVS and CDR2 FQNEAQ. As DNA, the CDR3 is TGTGCCAGCAGCGCGGAAGCGAATCCAGGGGGCAACTATGGCTACACCTTC. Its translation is CASSAEANPGGNYGYTF.

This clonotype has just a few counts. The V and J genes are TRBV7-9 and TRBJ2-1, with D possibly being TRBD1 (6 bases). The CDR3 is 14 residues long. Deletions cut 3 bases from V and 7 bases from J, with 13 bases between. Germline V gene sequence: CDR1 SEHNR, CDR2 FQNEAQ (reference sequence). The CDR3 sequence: CASSLPGQRNEQFF. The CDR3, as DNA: TGTGCCAGCAGCTTGCCGGGACAAAGAAATGAGCAGTTCTTC.

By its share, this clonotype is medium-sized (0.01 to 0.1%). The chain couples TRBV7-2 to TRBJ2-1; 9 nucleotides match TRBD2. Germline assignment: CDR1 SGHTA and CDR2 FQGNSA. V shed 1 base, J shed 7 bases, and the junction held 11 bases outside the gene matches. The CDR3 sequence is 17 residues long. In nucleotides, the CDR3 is TGTGCCAGCAGCTTAGAGGCGGGGGGGCTGGGTCGGAATGAGCAGTTCTTC. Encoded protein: CASSLEAGGLGRNEQFF.

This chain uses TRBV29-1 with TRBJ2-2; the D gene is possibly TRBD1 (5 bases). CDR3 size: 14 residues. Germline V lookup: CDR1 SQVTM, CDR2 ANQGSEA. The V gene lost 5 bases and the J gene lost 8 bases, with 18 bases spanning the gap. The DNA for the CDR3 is TGCAGCGTTTTCCAGGGCGAAAGTTCGGGGGAGCTGTTTTTT. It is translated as CSVFQGESSGELFF.

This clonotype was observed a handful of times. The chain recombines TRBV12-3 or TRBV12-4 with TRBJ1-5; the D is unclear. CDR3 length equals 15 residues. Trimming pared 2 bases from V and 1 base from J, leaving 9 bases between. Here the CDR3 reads CASSLNPWSNQPQHF. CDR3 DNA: TGTGCCAGCAGTTTAAACCCCTGGAGCAATCAGCCCCAGCATTTT.